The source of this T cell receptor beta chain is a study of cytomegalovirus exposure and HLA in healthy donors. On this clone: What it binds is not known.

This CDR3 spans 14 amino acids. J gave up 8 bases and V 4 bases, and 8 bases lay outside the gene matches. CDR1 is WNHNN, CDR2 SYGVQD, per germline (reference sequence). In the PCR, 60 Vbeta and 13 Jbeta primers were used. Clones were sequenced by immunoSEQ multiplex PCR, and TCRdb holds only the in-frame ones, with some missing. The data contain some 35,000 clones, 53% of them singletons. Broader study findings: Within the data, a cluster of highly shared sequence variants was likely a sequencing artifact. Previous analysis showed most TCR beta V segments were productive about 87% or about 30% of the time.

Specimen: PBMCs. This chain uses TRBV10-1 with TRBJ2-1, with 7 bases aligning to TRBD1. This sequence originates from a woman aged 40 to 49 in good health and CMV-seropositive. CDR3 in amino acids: CASSAGPQGYEQFF. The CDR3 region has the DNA TGCGCCAGCAGTGCGGGTCCACAGGGGTATGAGCAGTTCTTC.